Listed below are T cell receptor beta chains from one sample, sequenced in a study of post-analysis software for immune sequencing data. One entry per CDR3 protein results from TCRdb running MiXCR on the PCR reads. Among about 770,000 distinct CDR3 sequences, around 42% were seen once, and the ten largest hold 4.9%. The sample was blood. Every receptor here comes from a girl under 18 with multiple sclerosis. CDR3s include the opening cysteine and the closing phenylalanine or tryptophan. Fields, in order: D gene, V gene, J gene, clone size, CDR3 protein, CDR3 DNA. A D gene is named only where the DNA matches it firmly. Size is omitted from some rows. Given values are once, few, many or a class for expanded clones.

D: TRBD2
V: TRBV29-1
J: TRBJ2-1
size: NA
CDR3: CSVEGQVTSGRFNEQFF
DNA: TGCAGCGTTGAAGGCCAGGTTACTAGCGGACGATTCAATGAGCAGTTCTTC

D: TRBD2
V: TRBV14
J: TRBJ2-5
size: NA
CDR3: CASSQERRPGGEQYF
DNA: TGTGCCAGCAGCCAAGAGCGACGCCCGGGAGGGGAGCAGTACTTC

D: TRBD2
V: TRBV20-1
J: TRBJ2-7
size: NA
CDR3: CSAREGSGRAGYNEQYF
DNA: TGCAGTGCTAGAGAGGGTAGCGGGAGGGCCGGGTACAATGAGCAGTACTTC

D: TRBD1
V: TRBV18
J: TRBJ1-2
size: NA
CDR3: CASSPGLGQGDGYTF
DNA: TGTGCCAGCTCACCCGGTTTGGGACAGGGTGACGGCTACACCTTC

D: NA
V: TRBV5-1
J: TRBJ1-2
size: few
CDR3: CASSLEGTSPSNYGYTF
DNA: TGCGCCAGCAGCTTGGAAGGCACCTCCCCATCTAACTATGGCTACACCTTC

D: NA
V: TRBV7-2
J: TRBJ1-2
size: NA
CDR3: CASSPWGADYGYTF
DNA: TGTGCCAGCAGCCCCTGGGGGGCGGACTATGGCTACACCTTC

D: NA
V: TRBV5-1
J: TRBJ2-3
size: few
CDR3: CASSLRAGSPTDTQYF
DNA: TGCGCCAGCAGCTTGAGGGCGGGGTCACCCACAGATACGCAGTATTTT

D: TRBD1
V: TRBV12-3/TRBV12-4
J: TRBJ1-2
size: few
CDR3: CASSFTLDREYVDGYTF
DNA: TGTGCCAGCAGTTTCACCCTCGACAGGGAGTACGTAGATGGCTACACCTTC

D: TRBD1
V: TRBV3-1
J: TRBJ2-1
size: NA
CDR3: CASSQVPRTGAQFF
DNA: TGTGCCAGCAGCCAAGTCCCCCGGACAGGGGCTCAGTTCTTC

D: NA
V: TRBV20-1
J: TRBJ2-5
size: NA
CDR3: CSARDPEATQETQYF
DNA: TGCAGTGCTAGAGATCCGGAAGCGACCCAAGAGACCCAGTACTTC

D: NA
V: TRBV20-1
J: TRBJ1-2
size: many
CDR3: CSARDYGYTF
DNA: TGCAGTGCTAGAGATTACGGCTACACCTTC

D: TRBD1
V: TRBV5-1
J: TRBJ1-1
size: NA
CDR3: CASRPTGVVTEAFF
DNA: TGCGCCAGCAGGCCGACAGGGGTTGTTACTGAAGCTTTCTTT

D: TRBD2
V: TRBV28
J: TRBJ2-3
size: few
CDR3: CASSPSLAGGPLLQYF
DNA: TGTGCCAGCAGCCCCTCACTAGCGGGAGGGCCGTTACTCCAGTATTTT

D: NA
V: TRBV2
J: TRBJ2-7
size: NA
CDR3: CASSPGTGSDEQYF
DNA: TGTGCCAGCAGCCCGGGGACGGGTTCGGACGAGCAGTACTTC

D: NA
V: TRBV20-1
J: TRBJ2-3
size: few
CDR3: CSAKGGLSTDTQYF
DNA: TGCAGTGCCAAGGGTGGGCTAAGCACAGATACGCAGTATTTT

D: NA
V: TRBV20-1
J: TRBJ2-3
size: few
CDR3: CSARDSRTDTQYF
DNA: TGCAGTGCGCGGGACAGCCGCACAGATACGCAGTATTTT

D: NA
V: TRBV4-3
J: TRBJ2-3
size: NA
CDR3: CASSQERLTDTQYF
DNA: TGCGCCAGCAGCCAAGAGAGACTCACAGATACGCAGTATTTT

D: NA
V: TRBV21-1
J: TRBJ2-3
size: few
CDR3: CASNRGLAGATDTQYF
DNA: TGTGCCAGCAATAGGGGACTAGCGGGAGCTACGGATACGCAGTATTTT

D: TRBD2
V: TRBV13
J: TRBJ2-1
size: NA
CDR3: CASSRLLAGTEQFF
DNA: TGTGCCAGCAGCCGGTTACTAGCGGGAACTGAGCAGTTCTTC

D: NA
V: TRBV29-1
J: TRBJ2-1
size: NA
CDR3: CSGRGGRNEQFF
DNA: TGCAGCGGGAGAGGTGGTCGAAATGAGCAGTTCTTC

D: NA
V: TRBV13
J: TRBJ2-5
size: NA
CDR3: CASSLTPDGWQETQYF
DNA: TGTGCCAGCAGCTTAACTCCAGATGGGTGGCAAGAGACCCAGTACTTC

D: TRBD2
V: TRBV9
J: TRBJ2-3
size: once
CDR3: CTSSAGLAADTQYF
DNA: TGTACCAGCAGCGCCGGACTAGCGGCAGATACGCAGTATTTT

D: NA
V: TRBV5-1
J: TRBJ2-3
size: NA
CDR3: CASSLWPGDTQYF
DNA: TGCGCCAGCAGCCTCTGGCCAGGAGATACGCAGTATTTT

D: TRBD2
V: TRBV7-9
J: TRBJ2-1
size: few
CDR3: CASSGAGVSYNEQFF
DNA: TGTGCCAGCAGTGGAGCGGGAGTCTCCTACAATGAGCAGTTCTTC

D: TRBD2
V: TRBV5-1
J: TRBJ2-1
size: NA
CDR3: CASSLDLAGHSYNEQFF
DNA: TGCGCCAGCAGCTTGGACTTAGCGGGGCACTCCTACAATGAGCAGTTCTTC

D: NA
V: TRBV7-9
J: TRBJ2-4
size: NA
CDR3: CASSADTGLQGAKNIQYF
DNA: TGTGCCAGCAGCGCCGACACAGGACTCCAAGGGGCCAAAAACATTCAGTACTTC

D: NA
V: TRBV28
J: TRBJ2-3
size: few
CDR3: CATRDGSTDTQYF
DNA: TGTGCCACCAGAGACGGTAGCACAGATACGCAGTATTTT

D: NA
V: TRBV2
J: TRBJ2-7
size: NA
CDR3: CASSEERVGASYEQYF
DNA: TGTGCCAGCAGTGAAGAGAGAGTAGGGGCCTCCTACGAGCAGTACTTC

D: TRBD2
V: TRBV12-3/TRBV12-4
J: TRBJ2-1
size: NA
CDR3: CASRPGTSGSRQFF
DNA: TGTGCCAGCAGACCCGGGACTAGCGGGAGTCGGCAGTTCTTC

D: TRBD2
V: TRBV14
J: TRBJ2-3
size: NA
CDR3: CASSQGALAGSTDTQYF
DNA: TGTGCCAGCAGCCAAGGAGCACTAGCGGGTTCCACAGATACGCAGTATTTT

D: NA
V: TRBV5-1
J: TRBJ2-3
size: NA
CDR3: CASSPFYYDSNTDTQYF
DNA: TGCGCCAGCAGCCCGTTCTACTACGACTCCAACACAGATACGCAGTATTTT

D: TRBD2
V: TRBV11-2
J: TRBJ2-3
size: NA
CDR3: CASSRRTSGSVTDTQYF
DNA: TGTGCCAGCAGCCGACGGACTAGCGGGAGTGTTACAGATACGCAGTATTTT

D: NA
V: TRBV5-1
J: TRBJ2-1
size: NA
CDR3: CASSEVAGRVRNEQFF
DNA: TGCGCCAGCAGCGAGGTGGCGGGAAGGGTCCGCAATGAGCAGTTCTTC

D: TRBD1
V: TRBV20-1
J: TRBJ1-6
size: once
CDR3: CSANRDRGYNSPLHF
DNA: TGCAGTGCTAACCGGGACAGGGGCTATAATTCACCCCTCCACTTT

D: TRBD1
V: TRBV4-3
J: TRBJ2-1
size: once
CDR3: CASSRSWTGNNEQFF
DNA: TGCGCCAGCAGCCGGAGTTGGACAGGCAACAATGAGCAGTTTTTC

D: TRBD2
V: TRBV5-1
J: TRBJ2-1
size: few
CDR3: CASRELAGLSSYNEQFF
DNA: TGCGCCAGCAGAGAACTAGCGGGATTGAGCTCCTACAATGAGCAGTTCTTC

D: TRBD2
V: TRBV7-2
J: TRBJ2-1
size: NA
CDR3: CASSRIIGTSGLYNEQFF
DNA: TGTGCCAGCAGCCGTATTATAGGGACTAGCGGGCTTTACAATGAGCAGTTCTTC

D: TRBD2
V: TRBV12-3/TRBV12-4
J: TRBJ2-1
size: few
CDR3: CASRAGPTTYNEQFF
DNA: TGTGCCAGCAGAGCGGGACCAACAACCTACAATGAGCAGTTCTTC

D: NA
V: TRBV29-1
J: TRBJ2-5
size: NA
CDR3: CSVFSATETQYF
DNA: TGCAGCGTTTTTAGTGCTACCGAGACCCAGTACTTC

D: TRBD2
V: TRBV4-3
J: TRBJ2-1
size: NA
CDR3: CASSQVAAGDYNEQFF
DNA: TGCGCCAGCAGCCAAGTCGCGGCGGGAGACTACAATGAGCAGTTCTTC

D: NA
V: TRBV29-1
J: TRBJ2-7
size: NA
CDR3: CSPGTDSSYEQYF
DNA: TGCAGCCCGGGGACTGACAGCTCCTACGAGCAGTACTTC

D: NA
V: TRBV9
J: TRBJ1-2
size: few
CDR3: CASRQATYGYTF
DNA: TGTGCCAGCAGACAGGCGACCTATGGCTACACCTTC

D: TRBD2
V: TRBV5-1
J: TRBJ2-7
size: few
CDR3: CASSLGLAGGDEQYF
DNA: TGCGCCAGCAGCTTGGGACTAGCGGGAGGGGACGAGCAGTACTTC

D: TRBD1
V: TRBV12-3/TRBV12-4
J: TRBJ1-5
size: few
CDR3: CASSQDTGGNQPQHF
DNA: TGTGCCAGCAGTCAAGACACAGGGGGCAATCAGCCCCAGCATTTT

D: NA
V: TRBV28
J: TRBJ2-1
size: NA
CDR3: CASSPRLAPNEQFF
DNA: TGTGCCAGCAGTCCCCGCTTAGCCCCAAATGAGCAGTTCTTC

D: NA
V: TRBV5-1
J: TRBJ2-5
size: NA
CDR3: CASSRSGIQETQYF
DNA: TGCGCCAGCAGCCGGAGCGGAATTCAAGAGACCCAGTACTTC

D: TRBD2
V: TRBV5-1
J: TRBJ2-3
size: NA
CDR3: CASSPGLAVRGTQYF
DNA: TGCGCCAGCAGCCCGGGACTAGCGGTCCGGGGTACGCAGTATTTT

D: NA
V: TRBV10-2
J: TRBJ1-2
size: few
CDR3: CASSSDTSYGYTF
DNA: TGCGCCAGCAGCTCGGACACTTCCTATGGCTACACCTTC

D: NA
V: TRBV28
J: TRBJ1-5
size: NA
CDR3: CASSRTTLSNQPQHF
DNA: TGTGCCAGCAGCCGGACAACTCTTAGCAATCAGCCCCAGCATTTT